This TCR beta chain appears in the sequencing data of a study of T cell clonality in common variable immunodeficiency. The assay was immunoSEQ multiplex PCR, and TCRdb's table has in-frame clones only and misses some. The sample holds about 52,000 clones, and no clone turns up only once. Blood samples were heparinized, roughly 5 to 8 ml per donor. This clone occurred many times. Its antigen is unknown. The read halts 3 residues ahead of the CDR3 end, with the missing end drawn from the germline J gene. V was pared by 3 bases and J by 3 bases, with 0 bases of the junction left unmatched. The CDR3 contains 13 residues. Germline V gives CDR1 SEHNR, CDR2 FQNEAQ (reference sequence). General study findings and limits: Fewer deletions and N-nucleotide insertions were reportedly seen in common variable immunodeficiency TCR beta sequences.

This TCR came from a person aged 18-69 years in good health. Sequencing was carried out using peripheral blood mononuclear cells. The genes are TRBV7-9 and TRBJ2-5, with 8 bases that match TRBD1. The CDR3 sequence is CASSLTGEETQYF. CDR3 DNA (partial): TGTGCCAGCAGCTTGACAGGGGAAGAGACC.